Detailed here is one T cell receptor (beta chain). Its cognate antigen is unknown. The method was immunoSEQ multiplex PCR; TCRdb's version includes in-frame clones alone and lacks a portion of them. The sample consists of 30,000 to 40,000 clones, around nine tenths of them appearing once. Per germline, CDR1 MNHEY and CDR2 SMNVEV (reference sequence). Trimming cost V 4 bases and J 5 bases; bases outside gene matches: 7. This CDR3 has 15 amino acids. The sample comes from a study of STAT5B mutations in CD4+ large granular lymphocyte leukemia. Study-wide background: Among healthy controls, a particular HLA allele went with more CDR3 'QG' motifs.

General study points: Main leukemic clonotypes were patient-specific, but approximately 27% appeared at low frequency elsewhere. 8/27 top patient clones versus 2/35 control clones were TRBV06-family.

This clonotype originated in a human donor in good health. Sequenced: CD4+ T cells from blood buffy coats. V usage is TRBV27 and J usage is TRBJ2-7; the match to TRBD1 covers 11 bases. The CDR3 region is CASSSYRTGGDEQYF. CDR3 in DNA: TGTGCCAGCAGTTCATACCGGACAGGGGGCGACGAGCAGTACTTC.